These 4 T cell receptor beta chains share one sample of origin, sequenced in a study of T cells in Graves' hyperthyroidism and ophthalmopathy (dated by TCRdb to about 2019). Receptor amplification or capture employed multiplex PCR. Sequencing was performed on an Illumina HiSeq 2000. The TCR beta CDR3 regions were amplified from RNA transcripts. For the first round of RT-PCR on the TCR CDR3, the HTBI primer set was used together with the Qiagen OneStep RT-PCR kit. The public reads were reprocessed in TCRdb via fastp at Q25 and MiXCR, keeping in-frame beta chains. Here each entry gathers all rows of one CDR3 protein and keeps the most common genes and DNA. This sample gives 300,000 to 400,000 distinct CDR3 sequences in total; about 14% of them show up just once. The ten top clones hold roughly 21% of the sample. Input material: blood. The receptors here all came from a woman in her 30s with Graves' ophthalmopathy.

This clonotype was recorded many times. The gene calls are TRBV20-1 and TRBJ2-3; perhaps TRBD2 as D (7 bases). The CDR3 spans 14 residues. The V gene lost 2 bases and the J gene lost 0 bases, with 9 bases spanning the gap. The V gene's germline CDR1 is DFQATT and CDR2 SNEGSKA (reference sequence). CDR3 sequence reads: CSARRGGSTDTQYF. The CDR3 nucleotides are TGCAGTGCTAGAAGGGGGGGGAGCACAGATACGCAGTATTTT.

The chain carries TRBV20-1 and TRBJ2-7, with 9 bases aligning to TRBD2. This CDR3 contains 16 residues. V was clipped by 6 bases and J by 6 bases; unmatched bases: 18. Germline V gene lookup returns CDR1 DFQATT and CDR2 SNEGSKA (reference sequence). The CDR3 nucleotides read TGCAGTGCCGACGGGGGGGGCGGCGGGGGGGCCGGCGAGCAGTACTTC. Its protein product is CSADGGGGGGAGEQYF.

This clonotype has a count of ten or more. The chain couples TRBV27 to TRBJ1-1; D might be TRBD1 (5 bases). The CDR3 covers 13 residues. Trimming removed 5 bases from V and 5 bases from J, with 12 bases in between. The V gene's germline CDR1 is MNHEY and CDR2 SMNVEV (reference sequence). CDR3 DNA: TGTGCCAGCAGTCCGGGGGGTGAAACTGAAGCTTTCTTT. Protein: CASSPGGETEAFF.

This clonotype has a count of ten or more. The V and J genes are TRBV7-2 and TRBJ2-5, with 7 positions matching TRBD2. Losses at the gene ends were 5 bases for V and 2 bases for J; bases not matched to a gene: 14. The CDR3 totals 17 residues. CDR1 is SGHTA and CDR2 is FQGNSA in the germline V gene. CDR3 amino acids: CASSPIARGWGQETQYF. The CDR3, as DNA: TGTGCCAGCAGCCCAATTGCGCGGGGGTGGGGGCAAGAGACCCAGTACTTC.